A single sample gave rise to the 25 T cell receptor beta chains below, sequenced in a study of blood T cell repertoires in COVID-19. Sequencing was performed with immunoSEQ multiplex PCR; in TCRdb, only in-frame clones are kept and a portion is missing. The sample consists of 180,000 or so clones, 85% to 90% of them appearing once. Sequencing input: peripheral blood. The receptor set was obtained from a woman aged 60-70 years with acute or convalescent COVID-19.

The V gene is TRBV19, the J gene TRBJ1-2, with TRBD1 matching over 9 bases. The CDR3 is 13 amino acids. Germline V gene lookup returns CDR1 LNHDA and CDR2 SQIVND (reference sequence). V shed 4 bases, J shed 6 bases, and the junction held 3 bases outside the gene matches. The CDR3: CASSTTGGDGYTF. In DNA form, the CDR3 reads TGTGCCAGTAGTACCACAGGGGGCGATGGCTACACCTTC.

This clone is a singleton in its sample. The chain has TRBV10-2 and TRBJ1-5, with D unclear. Trimming took off 4 bases at V and 7 bases at J, with 14 bases between the two ends. The CDR3 contains 14 residues. CDR1 is WSHSY, CDR2 SAAADI, per germline. The CDR3, as DNA: TGCGCCAGCAGTGTCGACCCTTTGAGGCAGCCCCAGCATTTT. Translating it yields CASSVDPLRQPQHF.

This chain joins TRBV24-1 and TRBJ1-5; D uncertain. There are 13 residues in the CDR3. Germline V gene data show CDR1 as KGHDR and CDR2 as SFDVKD. V lost 3 bases and J lost 4, with 6 bases in between. DNA of the CDR3: TGTGCCACCAGTGATATGAGGAATCAGCCCCAGCATTTT. Protein: CATSDMRNQPQHF.

The table lists this clone with a count of one. The chain is built from TRBV6-2 or TRBV6-3 and TRBJ2-2; TRBD2 is a possible D gene (6 bases). V was trimmed by 4 bases and J by 4 bases, leaving 10 bases between them. The germline CDR1 and CDR2 sequences are MNHEY and SVGEGT. CDR3 length equals 14 residues. The CDR3 loop reads CASSSGVGTGELFF. As DNA, the CDR3 is TGTGCCAGCAGTTCGGGGGTCGGCACCGGGGAGCTGTTTTTT.

DNA for the CDR3: TGTGCCAGCAGCTTAACGGAGCAGGGCCAGCAGTACTTC. The encoded protein is CASSLTEQGQQYF. The V call is TRBV7-6, the J call TRBJ2-7; D perhaps matches TRBD1 (5 bases). This CDR3 is 13 amino acids long. Germline assignment: CDR1 SGHVS and CDR2 FNYEAQ. V was clipped by 2 bases and J by 8 bases, with 13 bases between them.

The rearrangement joins TRBV19 to TRBJ1-1; 7 bases align to TRBD1. The CDR3 is 13 residues long. Germline V gives CDR1 LNHDA, CDR2 SQIVND (reference sequence). The ends lost 11 bases at V and 8 bases at J; junction bases unmatched: 14. The CDR3 bases are TGTGCCGCCCGGGCGGGCTCCAGGGGGGAAGCTTTCTTT. Translating it yields CAARAGSRGEAFF.

This sequence joins TRBV5-1 and TRBJ2-3, with D unresolved. This CDR3 has 13 amino acids. CDR1 is SGHRS, CDR2 YFSETQ, per germline. The V end lost 4 bases, the J end lost 4 bases, and 10 bases lay between the germline ends. CDR3 in DNA: TGCGCCAGCAGCCTAGAAGTTTCAGATACGCAGTATTTT. It encodes CASSLEVSDTQYF.

The rearrangement links TRBV3-1 (or the pseudogene TRBV3-2) to TRBJ1-2; TRBD1 is a possible D gene (5 bases). Deletions cut 1 base from V and 4 bases from J, with 16 bases between. Germline assignment: CDR1 LGHDT and CDR2 YNNKEL (reference sequence). CDR3 length: 16 residues. In DNA, the CDR3 is TGTGCCAGCAGCCAAGGGGGCAGGCCGGGGGTCTATGGCTACACCTTC. Residues: CASSQGGRPGVYGYTF.

This sequence joins TRBV18 and TRBJ1-1, with unresolved D. There are 13 residues in the CDR3. Germline loops: CDR1 KGHSH, CDR2 LQKENI. Trimming took 2 bases from V and 4 from J, leaving 8 bases between them. The DNA for the CDR3 is TGTGCCAGCTCACCAACGGGATCCACTGAAGCTTTCTTT. Translation: CASSPTGSTEAFF.

The chain is built from TRBV6-5 and TRBJ1-1; 9 bases line up with TRBD1. Germline assignment: CDR1 MNHEY and CDR2 SVGAGI. This CDR3 has 14 residues. Unmatched junction bases numbered 3, after V lost 5 bases and J lost 2 bases. CDR3 protein: CASSTGGGNTEAFF. The CDR3 bases are TGTGCCAGCAGTACAGGGGGCGGCAACACTGAAGCTTTCTTT.

The chain couples TRBV2 to TRBJ2-3, with D uncertain. This CDR3 has 15 residues. Germline values: CDR1 SNHLY, CDR2 FYNNEI. Trimming removed 2 bases at V and 4 bases at J, with 13 bases between. As DNA, the CDR3 is TGTGCCAGCAGTGAAAGTCCCACAGTCCCAGATACGCAGTATTTT. This sequence encodes CASSESPTVPDTQYF.

The genes are TRBV9 and TRBJ2-7; 13 bases align to TRBD2. Germline values: CDR1 SGDLS, CDR2 YYNGEE. The CDR3 runs to 16 residues. V was pared by 4 bases and J by 1 base, with 5 bases of the junction left unmatched. The CDR3, as DNA: TGTGCCAGCAGCCTAGGACTAGCGGGAGATTCCTACGAGCAGTACTTC. Protein product: CASSLGLAGDSYEQYF.

The gene calls are TRBV15 and TRBJ2-4, with D maybe TRBD1 (5 bases). The CDR3 has 16 residues. In germline, CDR1 is LNHNV, CDR2 YYDKDF (reference sequence). The V gene lost 1 base and the J gene lost 3 bases, with 13 bases spanning the gap. The CDR3 region has the DNA TGTGCCACCAGCAGAGGGGGCGAATGGGACAAAAACATTCAGTACTTC. Translated, it gives CATSRGGEWDKNIQYF.

J is TRBJ1-2 and V is TRBV18, with D maybe TRBD1 (6 bases). The ends were cut back, 1 base at V and 6 bases at J, with 9 bases in the middle. Germline values: CDR1 KGHSH, CDR2 LQKENI. The CDR3 is 13 amino acids. For the CDR3, the DNA is TGTGCCAGCTCACCACAGGGGGTCGATGGCTACACCTTC. Protein: CASSPQGVDGYTF.

V is TRBV19 and J is TRBJ2-1; D gene uncertain. V was pared by 2 bases and J by 2 bases, with 7 bases between. CDR3 size: 14 residues. CDR1 and CDR2 from the germline V gene are LNHDA and SQIVND (reference sequence). The CDR3 region has the DNA TGTGCCAGTAGTATACGCTCGGCCTACAATGAGCAGTTCTTC. It specifies CASSIRSAYNEQFF. Looking up the rest from reference TRBV19 and TRBJ2-1 gives the full variable domain: DGGITQSPKYLFRKEGQNVTLSCEQNLNHDAMYWYRQDPGQGLRLIYYSQIVNDFQKGDIAEGYSVSREKKESFPLTVTSAQKNPTAFYLCASSIRSAYNEQFFGPGTRLTVL.

The chain links TRBV3-1 (or the pseudogene TRBV3-2) to TRBJ2-2, with TRBD2 identical over 9 bases. V was pared by 1 base and J by 0 bases, with 6 bases of the junction left unmatched. Germline loops: CDR1 LGHDT, CDR2 YNNKEL (reference sequence). CDR3 size: 18 residues. CDR3: CASSQGASGASNTGELFF. The CDR3 DNA sequence: TGTGCCAGCAGCCAAGGGGCTAGCGGGGCTTCGAACACCGGGGAGCTGTTTTTT.

Comments on this clone: Other DNA sequences in this specimen translate into the identical CDR3. This sequence joins TRBV3-1 (or the pseudogene TRBV3-2) and TRBJ2-2; a possible D gene is TRBD2 (5 bases). The CDR3 totals 16 residues. CDR1 is LGHDT and CDR2 is YNNKEL in the germline V gene (reference sequence). Trimming pared 3 bases from V and 0 bases from J, leaving 11 bases between. The DNA of the CDR3 is TGTGCCAGCAGCCACGGTGGGCGGGCGAACACCGGGGAGCTGTTTTTT. It yields the protein CASSHGGRANTGELFF.

The rearrangement joins TRBV14 to TRBJ1-1; 7 nucleotides match TRBD1. The CDR3 covers 14 residues. J was trimmed by 8 bases and V by 2 bases; bases with no gene match: 8. CDR1 SGHDN and CDR2 FVKESK come from the germline V gene. The CDR3 protein is CASSQSTRQGEAFF. CDR3 DNA: TGTGCCAGCAGCCAAAGTACCCGACAGGGAGAAGCTTTCTTT.

The rearrangement uses TRBV19 and TRBJ1-2; weak D call: TRBD1 (6 bases). The CDR3 loop spans 15 amino acids. Germline V gene sequence: CDR1 LNHDA, CDR2 SQIVND (reference sequence). V gave up 2 bases and J gave up 3 bases, with 13 bases separating them. The CDR3 nucleotides read TGTGCCAGTAGTATATCGCAGGGGCGGCACTATGGCTACACCTTC. Translated, it gives CASSISQGRHYGYTF. The whole variable domain, remainder taken from reference TRBV19 and TRBJ1-2, is DGGITQSPKYLFRKEGQNVTLSCEQNLNHDAMYWYRQDPGQGLRLIYYSQIVNDFQKGDIAEGYSVSREKKESFPLTVTSAQKNPTAFYLCASSISQGRHYGYTFGSGTRLTVV.

V usage is TRBV7-2 and J usage is TRBJ1-5; D is unresolved. Trimming removed 3 bases from V and 4 bases from J, with 7 bases in between. This CDR3 has 13 residues. Per the germline V gene, CDR1 is SGHTA and CDR2 is FQGNSA. The chain's CDR3 is CASSFRANQPQHF. CDR3 in DNA: TGTGCCAGCAGCTTTCGCGCAAATCAGCCCCAGCATTTT.

The V call is TRBV24-1, the J call TRBJ2-4, with 9 bases identical to TRBD1. The CDR3 covers 14 residues. Germline assignment: CDR1 KGHDR and CDR2 SFDVKD. Trimming took 4 bases from V and 14 from J; bases not matched to a gene: 11. In DNA, the CDR3 is TGTGCCACCAGTGACAAGACAGGGGGGGGTACCAAGTACTTC. It translates to CATSDKTGGGTKYF.

The chain couples TRBV2 to TRBJ2-2, with TRBD1 identical over 9 bases. The CDR3 contains 14 residues. The germline CDR1 and CDR2 sequences are SNHLY and FYNNEI. Losses at the gene ends were 3 bases for V and 7 bases for J; bases not matched to a gene: 3. CDR3 nucleotides: TGTGCCAGCAGTGAGGGGACAGGGATCGGGGAGCTGTTTTTT. This translates into CASSEGTGIGELFF. Filled out from reference TRBV2 and TRBJ2-2, the complete variable domain reads EPEVTQTPSHQVTQMGQEVILRCVPISNHLYFYWYRQILGQKVEFLVSFYNNEISEKSEIFDDQFSVERPDGSNFTLKIRSTKLEDSAMYFCASSEGTGIGELFFGEGSRLTVL.

This sequence joins TRBV5-1 and TRBJ2-1, with 11 nucleotides matching TRBD2. The germline V gene has CDR1 SGHRS and CDR2 YFSETQ. Trimming cost V 0 bases and J 8 bases; bases outside gene matches: 4. The CDR3 is 15 residues long. The CDR3 reads CASSLDVAGGDEQFF. The CDR3 DNA sequence: TGCGCCAGCAGCTTGGATGTAGCGGGAGGGGATGAGCAGTTCTTC.

The J gene is TRBJ1-1, the V gene TRBV10-3; perhaps TRBD1 as D (6 bases). The CDR3 length is 14 residues. Trimming removed 3 bases from V and 1 base from J, with 9 bases in between. Germline V gene sequence: CDR1 ENHRY, CDR2 SYGVKD. The CDR3 DNA sequence: TGTGCCATCAGTGAAGCAGGGGCGAACACTGAAGCTTTCTTT. It yields the protein CAISEAGANTEAFF.

The sample holds one count of this clone. J is TRBJ1-4 and V is TRBV6-5; D is perhaps TRBD1 (5 bases). V was clipped by 6 bases and J by 2 bases, with 13 bases between them. CDR3 size: 15 residues. Germline CDR1 MNHEY, CDR2 SVGAGI. The CDR3: CASSFTGSTNEKLFF. The DNA for the CDR3 is TGTGCCAGCAGCTTCACAGGATCCACTAATGAAAAACTGTTTTTT.